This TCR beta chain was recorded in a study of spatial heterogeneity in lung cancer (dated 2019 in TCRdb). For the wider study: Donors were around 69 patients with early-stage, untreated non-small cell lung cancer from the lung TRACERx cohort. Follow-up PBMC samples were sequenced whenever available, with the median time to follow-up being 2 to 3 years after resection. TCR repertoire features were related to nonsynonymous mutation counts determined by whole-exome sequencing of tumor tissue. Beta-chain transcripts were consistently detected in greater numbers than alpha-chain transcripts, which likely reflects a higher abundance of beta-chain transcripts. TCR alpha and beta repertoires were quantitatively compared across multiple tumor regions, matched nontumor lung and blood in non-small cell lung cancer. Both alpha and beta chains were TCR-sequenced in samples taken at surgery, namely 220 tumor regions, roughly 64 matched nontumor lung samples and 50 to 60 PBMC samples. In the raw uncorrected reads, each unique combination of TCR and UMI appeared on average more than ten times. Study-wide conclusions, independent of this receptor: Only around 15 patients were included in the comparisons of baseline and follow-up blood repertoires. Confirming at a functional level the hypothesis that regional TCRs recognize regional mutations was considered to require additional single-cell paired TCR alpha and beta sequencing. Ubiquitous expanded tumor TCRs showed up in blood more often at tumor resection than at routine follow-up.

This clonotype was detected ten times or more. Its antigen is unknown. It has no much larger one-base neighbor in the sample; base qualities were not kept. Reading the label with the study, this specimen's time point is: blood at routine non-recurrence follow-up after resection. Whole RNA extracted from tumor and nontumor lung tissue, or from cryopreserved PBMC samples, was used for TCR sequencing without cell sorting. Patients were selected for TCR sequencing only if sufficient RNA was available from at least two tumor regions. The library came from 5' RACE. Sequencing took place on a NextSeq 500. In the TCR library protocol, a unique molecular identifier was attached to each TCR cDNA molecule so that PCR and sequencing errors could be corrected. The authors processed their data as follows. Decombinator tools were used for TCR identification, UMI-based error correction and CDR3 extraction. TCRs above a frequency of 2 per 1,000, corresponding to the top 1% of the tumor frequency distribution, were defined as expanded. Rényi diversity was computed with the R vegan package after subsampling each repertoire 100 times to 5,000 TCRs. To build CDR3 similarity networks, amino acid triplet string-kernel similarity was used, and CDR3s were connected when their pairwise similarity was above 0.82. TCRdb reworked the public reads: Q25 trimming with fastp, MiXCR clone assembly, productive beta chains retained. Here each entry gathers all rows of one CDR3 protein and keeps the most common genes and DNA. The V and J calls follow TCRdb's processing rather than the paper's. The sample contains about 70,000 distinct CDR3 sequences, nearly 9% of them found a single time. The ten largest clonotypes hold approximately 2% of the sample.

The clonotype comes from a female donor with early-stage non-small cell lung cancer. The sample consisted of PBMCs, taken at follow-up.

The DNA is TGTGCCAGCACAAGAACGGCCAGCAACAATCAGCCCCAGCATTTT. It is translated as CASTRTASNNQPQHF. The V and J segments used are TRBV2 and TRBJ1-5, with an unclear D gene assignment. The CDR3 sequence holds 15 residues, the cysteine and phenylalanine included. The retained sequence is limited to the CDR3, 45 bases, with the frame set at the first base. V sheds 7 bases and J sheds 3 bases, leaving 16 bases between their ends. Taken from the germline V gene, the CDR1 and CDR2 loops are SNHLY and FYNNEI.